A single sample is the source of the 23 T cell receptor beta chains below, sequenced in a study of blood T cell repertoires in COVID-19. Data came from immunoSEQ multiplex PCR; TCRdb stores just in-frame clones and leaves some out. The sample has hundreds of thousands of clones, 87% seen once. Sequencing input: peripheral blood. Receptors originate from a woman aged 45-65 years who had recovered from COVID-19.

The chain links TRBV5-1 to TRBJ2-5; D not certain. Germline lookup yields CDR1 SGHRS and CDR2 YFSETQ. Trimming removed 0 bases from V and 3 bases from J, with 9 bases in between. The CDR3 spans 14 residues. The DNA for the CDR3 is TGCGCCAGCAGCTTGGTCGCAGGCGAAGAGACCCAGTACTTC. Its translation is CASSLVAGEETQYF.

The chain is built from TRBV9 and TRBJ1-2, with 10 bases identical to TRBD1. J lost 3 bases, V lost 3 bases, and 5 bases had no gene match. The CDR3 loop spans 15 amino acids. CDR1 and CDR2 (germline): SGDLS, YYNGEE. The CDR3 reads CASSATGGNDYGYTF. The CDR3 nucleotides read TGTGCCAGCAGCGCGACAGGGGGCAATGACTATGGCTACACCTTC.

V gene TRBV4-1 combines with J gene TRBJ1-2, with D unresolved. This CDR3 has 13 residues. The germline CDR1 and CDR2 sequences are MGHRA and YSYEKL. The V and J ends lost 2 bases and 4 bases respectively, with 8 bases between them. The CDR3 DNA is TGCGCCAGCAGCCAACCCGGCGGCTATGGCTACACCTTC. It yields the protein CASSQPGGYGYTF.

This chain links TRBV6-5 with TRBJ2-4; the D gene is possibly TRBD1 (6 bases). CDR3 size: 15 residues. The V gene lost 6 bases and the J gene lost 6 bases, with 18 bases spanning the gap. Germline CDR1 reads MNHEY; CDR2 reads SVGAGI. DNA for the CDR3: TGTGCCAGCAGACTTACCCCGACAGGAGGAAACATTCAGTACTTC. It encodes CASRLTPTGGNIQYF.

The count of this clone is one. The rearrangement uses TRBV9 and TRBJ1-4; weak D call: TRBD1 (6 bases). CDR1 and CDR2 (germline): SGDLS, YYNGEE. V was trimmed by 3 bases and J by 7 bases, leaving 16 bases between them. The length of the CDR3 is 15 residues. DNA for the CDR3: TGTGCCAGCAGCGCTCAACAGGGCCGTTTTGAAAAACTGTTTTTT. Protein product: CASSAQQGRFEKLFF.

The J gene is TRBJ1-5, the V gene TRBV4-2; the D gene is possibly TRBD1 (5 bases). Germline V gene data show CDR1 as LGHNA and CDR2 as YNFKEQ. The length of the CDR3 is 16 residues. Trimming removed 1 base from V and 3 bases from J, with 13 bases in between. CDR3 amino acids: CASSQGGGGDNQPQHF. CDR3 nucleotide sequence: TGTGCCAGCAGCCAAGGGGGCGGTGGCGACAATCAGCCCCAGCATTTT.

The rearrangement joins TRBV7-8 to TRBJ2-7, with 10 nucleotides matching TRBD1. Trimming cost V 5 bases and J 5 bases; bases outside gene matches: 3. This CDR3 spans 13 amino acids. The germline CDR1 and CDR2 sequences are SGHVS and FQNEAQ. The CDR3 protein is CASSRDRGHEQYF. As DNA, the CDR3 is TGTGCCAGCAGCCGGGACAGGGGCCACGAGCAGTACTTC. The entire variable domain, with the rest obtained from reference TRBV7-8 and TRBJ2-7, is as follows: GAGVSQSPRYKVAKRGQDVALRCDPISGHVSLFWYQQALGQGPEFLTYFQNEAQLDKSGLPSDRFFAERPEGSVSTLKIQRTQQEDSAVYLCASSRDRGHEQYFGPGTRLTVT.

V usage is TRBV4-2 and J usage is TRBJ1-3; the D is unclear. There are 15 residues in the CDR3. The V gene's germline CDR1 is LGHNA and CDR2 YNFKEQ. Trimming took 0 bases from V and 0 from J, leaving 6 bases between them. CDR3 residues: CASSQDYSSGNTIYF. Here the CDR3 DNA reads TGTGCCAGCAGCCAAGATTACAGCTCTGGAAACACCATATATTTT.

There are a few counts of this clone. Other DNA sequences in this sample translate to the same CDR3. DNA of the CDR3: TGTGCCAGTAAAGGGGGCTACTATGGCTACACCTTC. Its protein is CASKGGYYGYTF. The J gene is TRBJ1-2, the V gene TRBV19, with 7 bases lining up with TRBD1. From germline, CDR1 is LNHDA and CDR2 SQIVND (reference sequence). The V and J ends lost 7 bases and 3 bases, in that order; junction bases with no gene match: 2. This CDR3 spans 12 amino acids.

J is TRBJ2-3 and V is TRBV29-1, with TRBD2 matching 11 bases. Germline V gene data show CDR1 as SQVTM and CDR2 as ANQGSEA. The CDR3 runs 19 residues. The trim removed 6 bases at V and 3 bases at J, leaving 20 bases unmatched. This CDR3 is CSVDALRFSGRAGTDTQYF. The CDR3 DNA follows: TGCAGCGTCGATGCCCTCCGTTTTAGCGGGAGGGCCGGGACAGATACGCAGTATTTT.

This chain uses TRBV12-5 with TRBJ2-4; 7 bases match TRBD2. This CDR3 has 13 residues. V was pared by 7 bases and J by 5 bases, with 5 bases of the junction left unmatched. Germline V gene data show CDR1 as LGHNT and CDR2 as FRNRAP. CDR3 nucleotide sequence: TGTGCTAGTGCAGCTAGCGGCCAAAACATTCAGTACTTC. The encoded protein is CASAASGQNIQYF.

This rearrangement joins TRBV5-4 to TRBJ2-1; 10 bases are shared with TRBD2. The length of the CDR3 is 16 residues. V lost 4 bases and J lost 4; bases outside the gene matches: 8. The germline V gene encodes CDR1 SGHNT and CDR2 YYREEE (reference sequence). In DNA, the CDR3 is TGTGCCAGCAGCCTGGCGGGACTAGCGACTTACAATGAGCAGTTCTTC. Encoded protein: CASSLAGLATYNEQFF.

The J gene is TRBJ2-5, the V gene TRBV24-1; TRBD2 is a possible D gene (6 bases). Germline V gene lookup returns CDR1 KGHDR and CDR2 SFDVKD. V lost 1 base and J 3 bases, leaving 14 bases between the germline ends. The length of the CDR3 is 16 residues. The DNA for the CDR3 is TGTGCCACCAGTGATTTTCCCCGACGGGGGAAAGAGACCCAGTACTTC. This codes for CATSDFPRRGKETQYF.

The J gene is TRBJ1-2, the V gene TRBV11-2; D is unclear. The germline V and J ends were trimmed by 1 base and 8 bases, with 14 bases remaining between them. The length of the CDR3 is 14 residues. The V gene's germline CDR1 is SGHAT and CDR2 FQNNGV. The CDR3 loop is CASSLVGRSGGYTF. Written as DNA, the CDR3 is TGTGCCAGCAGCTTAGTGGGGAGATCCGGCGGCTACACCTTC.

The genes are TRBV7-9 and TRBJ2-1; 10 nucleotides match TRBD2. The germline V gene has CDR1 SEHNR and CDR2 FQNEAQ (reference sequence). The V and J ends lost 4 bases and 8 bases, in that order; junction bases with no gene match: 17. The CDR3 extends over 18 amino acids. CDR3 nucleotides: TGTGCCAGCAGCTACCCACTTAGCGGGGGGTCCCGTTATGATGAGCAGTTCTTC. This encodes CASSYPLSGGSRYDEQFF.

The table lists this clone with a count of one. The chain employs TRBV30 and TRBJ2-1; weak D call: TRBD2 (7 bases). The ends were cut back, 2 bases at V and 1 base at J, with 15 bases in the middle. Per germline, CDR1 GTSNPN and CDR2 SVGIG (reference sequence). CDR3 size: 16 residues. The CDR3 sequence is CAWSHFGGPSYNEQFF. The CDR3 DNA sequence: TGTGCCTGGAGTCATTTCGGGGGGCCTTCCTACAATGAGCAGTTCTTC.

V is TRBV5-1 and J is TRBJ2-7, with 10 bases that match TRBD1. J lost 5 bases, V lost 7 bases, and 9 bases had no gene match. The CDR3 is made up of 14 amino acids. CDR1 and CDR2 from the germline V gene are SGHRS and YFSETQ. In DNA form, the CDR3 reads TGCGCCAGCTCGAGGGGGACAGGGGTCGACGAGCAGTACTTC. Its protein is CASSRGTGVDEQYF.

This chain connects TRBV28 to TRBJ1-4; D is unresolved. The length of the CDR3 is 15 residues. Trimming cost V 2 bases and J 4 bases, with 11 bases left between them. Germline CDR1 reads MDHEN; CDR2 reads SYDVKM. As DNA, the CDR3 is TGTGCCAGCAGTTTAATACGCGGGCTTAATGAAAAACTGTTTTTT. It specifies CASSLIRGLNEKLFF.

The V call is TRBV7-2, the J call TRBJ2-3; 7 bases map to TRBD2. After removal of 0 bases from V and 1 base from J, the junction contained 1 base not matched to a gene. Germline V gene data show CDR1 as SGHTA and CDR2 as FQGNSA. The CDR3 is 15 residues long. The CDR3 DNA follows: TGTGCCAGCAGCTTAGCGGGAGGGCGCACAGATACGCAGTATTTT. This sequence encodes CASSLAGGRTDTQYF.

The V and J genes are TRBV18 and TRBJ2-7; no firm D call. V gave up 1 base and J gave up 0 bases, with 4 bases separating them. From germline, CDR1 is KGHSH and CDR2 LQKENI. There are 13 residues in the CDR3. The CDR3 here is CASSPLHSYEQYF. The CDR3 DNA sequence: TGTGCCAGCTCACCACTACACTCCTACGAGCAGTACTTC.

The chain couples TRBV5-5 to TRBJ2-1, with no clear D. V lost 4 bases to trimming and J lost 7 bases, with 12 bases between them. CDR1 is SGHKS, CDR2 YYEKEE, per germline (reference sequence). CDR3 length: 13 residues. The CDR3 DNA reads as TGTGCCAGCAGCGGCGGTGTGGAGAATGAGCAGTTCTTC. Encoded protein: CASSGGVENEQFF.

The chain links TRBV30 to TRBJ2-5; possibly TRBD2 for D (6 bases). Trimming cost V 0 bases and J 1 base, with 12 bases left between them. CDR1 is GTSNPN and CDR2 is SVGIG in the germline V gene (reference sequence). This CDR3 is 15 amino acids long. This CDR3 reads CAWSVLLAVQETQYF. The CDR3 region has the DNA TGTGCCTGGAGTGTACTACTAGCAGTCCAAGAGACCCAGTACTTC.

The chain is built from TRBV12-5 and TRBJ1-6, with D perhaps TRBD1 (6 bases). Germline lookup yields CDR1 LGHNT and CDR2 FRNRAP. This CDR3 contains 16 residues. The V gene lost 0 bases and the J gene lost 6 bases, with 12 bases spanning the gap. The CDR3 region is CASGLVQGSFNSPLHF. The CDR3 DNA sequence: TGTGCTAGTGGTTTGGTACAGGGATCGTTTAATTCACCCCTCCACTTT.